A selection of T cell receptor beta chains follows, all from one sample in a study of blood T cell repertoires in COVID-19. TCRdb's copy holds only in-frame clones and misses some; the assay was immunoSEQ multiplex PCR. Of just over 80,000 clones in the sample, approximately 80% were seen once. Sequences were obtained from peripheral blood. These TCRs come from a man aged 80 or over with acute or convalescent COVID-19. Each CDR3 is given with its conserved first and last residue. D genes are given only for firm matches. Clone size is given for some rows only: seen once, a few or many times, or a class if the clone is expanded.

J gene: TRBJ2-1; D gene: TRBD1; V gene: TRBV20-1; clone size: once; CDR3 length: 11; CDR3 DNA: TGCAGTGCTACCCGTAAGGACAGGCCGTTCTTC; CDR3 protein: CSATRKDRPFF
J gene: TRBJ2-1; D gene: TRBD2; V gene: TRBV24-1; clone size: .; CDR3 length: 19; CDR3 DNA: TGTGCCACCAGTGATTGGGGACTAGCGGGAGGGCGAGGGTCCAATGAGCAGTTCTTC; CDR3 protein: CATSDWGLAGGRGSNEQFF
J gene: TRBJ2-4; D gene: .; V gene: TRBV6-1; clone size: .; CDR3 length: 14; CDR3 DNA: TGTGCCAGCAGTGAAGCGCTCCCTAGAGTCATTCAGTACTTC; CDR3 protein: CASSEALPRVIQYF
J gene: TRBJ2-3; D gene: TRBD2; V gene: TRBV14; clone size: .; CDR3 length: 17; CDR3 DNA: TGTGCCAGCAGCCAAGATGGCCGGGAGGGCCGTGGAGATACGCAGTATTTT; CDR3 protein: CASSQDGREGRGDTQYF
J gene: TRBJ2-1; D gene: TRBD2; V gene: TRBV7-3; clone size: .; CDR3 length: 16; CDR3 DNA: TGTGCCAGCAGCTTAAAGGCTAGCGGGAGAGGCAATGAGCAGTTCTTC; CDR3 protein: CASSLKASGRGNEQFF
J gene: TRBJ1-4; D gene: TRBD1; V gene: TRBV5-6; clone size: .; CDR3 length: 16; CDR3 DNA: TGTGCCAGCAGCTTGGGCGGACAGGCAACTAATGAAAAACTGTTTTTT; CDR3 protein: CASSLGGQATNEKLFF
J gene: TRBJ2-1; D gene: TRBD2; V gene: TRBV5-1; clone size: once; CDR3 length: 15; CDR3 DNA: TGCGCCAGCACCCAACTAGCGGGAGGGCCCAATGAGCAGTTCTTC; CDR3 protein: CASTQLAGGPNEQFF
J gene: TRBJ1-4; D gene: TRBD1; V gene: TRBV4-2; clone size: .; CDR3 length: 18; CDR3 DNA: TGTGCCAGCAGCCAGGGAGACAGGGGGAGGGGATATGGTGAAAAACTGTTTTTT; CDR3 protein: CASSQGDRGRGYGEKLFF
J gene: TRBJ2-2; D gene: TRBD1; V gene: TRBV9; clone size: .; CDR3 length: 18; CDR3 DNA: TGTGCCAGCAGCGTGGGGACAGGGGAAGTCGGTAGCACCGGGGAGCTGTTTTTT; CDR3 protein: CASSVGTGEVGSTGELFF
J gene: TRBJ1-5; D gene: .; V gene: TRBV28; clone size: .; CDR3 length: 15; CDR3 DNA: TGTGCCAGCAGTTTTTCAGGGTACAGCAATCAGCCCCAGCATTTT; CDR3 protein: CASSFSGYSNQPQHF
J gene: TRBJ2-1; D gene: .; V gene: TRBV7-9; clone size: .; CDR3 length: 17; CDR3 DNA: TGTGCCAGCACCCAAGCCGGAGGGCTACTTTCCTACAATGAGCAGTTCTTC; CDR3 protein: CASTQAGGLLSYNEQFF
J gene: TRBJ2-1; D gene: .; V gene: TRBV5-4; clone size: .; CDR3 length: 15; CDR3 DNA: TGTGCCAGCAGCTTAGGACAGAGCTCCTACAATGAGCAGTTCTTC; CDR3 protein: CASSLGQSSYNEQFF
J gene: TRBJ2-7; D gene: .; V gene: TRBV29-1; clone size: .; CDR3 length: 11; CDR3 DNA: TGCAGCGTTGAGTCAGGGTACGAGCAGTACTTC; CDR3 protein: CSVESGYEQYF
J gene: TRBJ1-5; D gene: .; V gene: TRBV19; clone size: few; CDR3 length: 14; CDR3 DNA: TGTGCCAGTAGTATAAAGCCCTACGGAGGCCCCCAGCATTTT; CDR3 protein: CASSIKPYGGPQHF
J gene: TRBJ1-1; D gene: .; V gene: TRBV12-3/TRBV12-4; clone size: .; CDR3 length: 13; CDR3 DNA: TGTGCCAGCAGTTTAAGGACACCTAGAGTAGCTTTCTTT; CDR3 protein: CASSLRTPRVAFF
J gene: TRBJ1-2; D gene: TRBD1; V gene: TRBV3-1/TRBV3-2; clone size: .; CDR3 length: 14; CDR3 DNA: TGTGCCAGCAGCCAAGGCGGGACAGGGGTCGGCTACACCTTC; CDR3 protein: CASSQGGTGVGYTF
J gene: TRBJ1-5; D gene: .; V gene: TRBV27; clone size: .; CDR3 length: 14; CDR3 DNA: TGTGCCAGCAGTTTCCTTAGGGGGGGTCAGCCCCAGCATTTT; CDR3 protein: CASSFLRGGQPQHF
J gene: TRBJ2-7; D gene: .; V gene: TRBV6-2/TRBV6-3; clone size: .; CDR3 length: 15; CDR3 DNA: TGTGCCAGCAGTGGTGCGGGACCTAGCTCCTACGAGCAGTACTTC; CDR3 protein: CASSGAGPSSYEQYF
J gene: TRBJ2-5; D gene: .; V gene: TRBV10-3; clone size: .; CDR3 length: 12; CDR3 DNA: TGTGCCATCAGTGAGCGGGAGGAGACCCAGTACTTC; CDR3 protein: CAISEREETQYF
J gene: TRBJ1-3; D gene: TRBD1; V gene: TRBV18; clone size: .; CDR3 length: 16; CDR3 DNA: TGTGCCAGCTCAGACACCGGGACAGGGAGTGGAAACACCATATATTTT; CDR3 protein: CASSDTGTGSGNTIYF
J gene: TRBJ1-5; D gene: .; V gene: TRBV12-1; clone size: .; CDR3 length: 16; CDR3 DNA: TGTGCCAGCAGCAGCAGAGGACAGGGGGCGAATCAGCCCCAGCATTTT; CDR3 protein: CASSSRGQGANQPQHF
J gene: TRBJ1-5; D gene: .; V gene: TRBV19; clone size: .; CDR3 length: 13; CDR3 DNA: TGTGCCAGTAGTATAGGACCTGACAGCCCCCAGCATTTT; CDR3 protein: CASSIGPDSPQHF
J gene: TRBJ1-2; D gene: .; V gene: TRBV5-8; clone size: few; CDR3 length: 14; CDR3 DNA: TGTGCCAGCAGCTTGGAGTACCAGAACTATGGCTACACCTTC; CDR3 protein: CASSLEYQNYGYTF
J gene: TRBJ2-7; D gene: .; V gene: TRBV7-2; clone size: .; CDR3 length: 13; CDR3 DNA: TGTGCCAGCAGCTTTGGCCGCTCCTACGAGCAGTACTTC; CDR3 protein: CASSFGRSYEQYF
J gene: TRBJ2-1; D gene: TRBD2; V gene: TRBV7-8; clone size: few; CDR3 length: 19; CDR3 DNA: TGTGCCAGCAGCTTAGCGCTAATCCCCCAACTAGCGGGAGGAAATGAGCAGTTCTTC; CDR3 protein: CASSLALIPQLAGGNEQFF
J gene: TRBJ1-2; D gene: .; V gene: TRBV10-3; clone size: .; CDR3 length: 15; CDR3 DNA: TGTGCCATCAGCGGGACACCCCTTGGAGGCTATGGCTACACCTTC; CDR3 protein: CAISGTPLGGYGYTF
J gene: TRBJ1-4; D gene: .; V gene: TRBV27; clone size: .; CDR3 length: 15; CDR3 DNA: TGTGCCAGCAGTTTATTCTCCGACACCCGGGAAAAACTGTTTTTT; CDR3 protein: CASSLFSDTREKLFF
J gene: TRBJ1-1; D gene: .; V gene: TRBV5-1; clone size: .; CDR3 length: 14; CDR3 DNA: TGCGCCAGCAGCTCCTTTACTAGGAACACTGAAGCTTTCTTT; CDR3 protein: CASSSFTRNTEAFF
J gene: TRBJ2-4; D gene: .; V gene: TRBV5-1; clone size: .; CDR3 length: 16; CDR3 DNA: TGCGCCAGCAGCTTGGGAGAGGGACTCGGCAAAAACATTCAGTACTTC; CDR3 protein: CASSLGEGLGKNIQYF
J gene: TRBJ1-1; D gene: .; V gene: TRBV6-2/TRBV6-3; clone size: .; CDR3 length: 15; CDR3 DNA: TGTGCCAGCAGTCACGGAGGGCTTATGAACACTGAAGCTTTCTTT; CDR3 protein: CASSHGGLMNTEAFF
J gene: TRBJ1-1; D gene: .; V gene: TRBV28; clone size: .; CDR3 length: 12; CDR3 DNA: TGTGCCAGCAGACAGGATGGTACTGAAGCTTTCTTT; CDR3 protein: CASRQDGTEAFF
J gene: TRBJ2-7; D gene: .; V gene: TRBV5-6; clone size: few; CDR3 length: 12; CDR3 DNA: TGTGCCAGCAGCTTGACAGACTACGAGCAGTACTTC; CDR3 protein: CASSLTDYEQYF
J gene: TRBJ1-6; D gene: TRBD1; V gene: TRBV5-1; clone size: few; CDR3 length: 15; CDR3 DNA: TGCGCCAGCAGCTTTGTGACAGGGGGCAATTCACCCCTCCACTTT; CDR3 protein: CASSFVTGGNSPLHF
J gene: TRBJ1-1; D gene: .; V gene: TRBV20-1; clone size: .; CDR3 length: 13; CDR3 DNA: TGCAGTGCTAGTGCCGACAGATACACTGAAGCTTTCTTT; CDR3 protein: CSASADRYTEAFF
J gene: TRBJ2-2; D gene: .; V gene: TRBV4-2; clone size: few; CDR3 length: 17; CDR3 DNA: TGTGCCAGCAGCCAAGAATTGCGGGATAGGAACACCGGGGAGCTGTTTTTT; CDR3 protein: CASSQELRDRNTGELFF
J gene: TRBJ1-6; D gene: TRBD1; V gene: TRBV5-4; clone size: few; CDR3 length: 14; CDR3 DNA: TGTGCCAGCAGCTCGGACAGGGGTAATTCACCCCTCCACTTT; CDR3 protein: CASSSDRGNSPLHF
J gene: TRBJ1-4; D gene: TRBD1; V gene: TRBV4-1; clone size: .; CDR3 length: 18; CDR3 DNA: TGCGCCAGCAGCCAAGACTCTAGGACAGGGCGAGTATATGAAAAACTGTTTTTT; CDR3 protein: CASSQDSRTGRVYEKLFF
J gene: TRBJ2-1; D gene: TRBD2; V gene: TRBV19; clone size: once; CDR3 length: 15; CDR3 DNA: TGTGCCAGTAGAAAACTAGCGGGAGGGGACAATGAGCAGTTCTTC; CDR3 protein: CASRKLAGGDNEQFF
J gene: TRBJ2-7; D gene: .; V gene: TRBV7-9; clone size: .; CDR3 length: 14; CDR3 DNA: TGTGCCAGCAGCTTACAGGGCAGCTCCTACGAGCAGTACTTC; CDR3 protein: CASSLQGSSYEQYF
J gene: TRBJ1-5; D gene: .; V gene: TRBV2; clone size: once; CDR3 length: 17; CDR3 DNA: TGTGCCACAAAGGAAGGGAGGAACCCCTCCAGCAATCAGCCCCAGCATTTT; CDR3 protein: CATKEGRNPSSNQPQHF
J gene: TRBJ2-6; D gene: .; V gene: TRBV29-1; clone size: few; CDR3 length: 16; CDR3 DNA: TGCAGCGTTGCTCGGGACATCGACTCTGGGGCCAACGTCCTGACTTTC; CDR3 protein: CSVARDIDSGANVLTF
J gene: TRBJ1-5; D gene: TRBD1; V gene: TRBV19; clone size: .; CDR3 length: 16; CDR3 DNA: TGTGCCAGTAGTGTCATACAGGGGGCGATGGATCAGCCCCAGCATTTT; CDR3 protein: CASSVIQGAMDQPQHF
J gene: TRBJ2-1; D gene: TRBD2; V gene: TRBV18; clone size: .; CDR3 length: 15; CDR3 DNA: TGTGCCAGCTCACGGGGGATAGCGGGAAGTACTGAGCAGTTCTTC; CDR3 protein: CASSRGIAGSTEQFF
J gene: TRBJ1-2; D gene: .; V gene: TRBV6-6; clone size: .; CDR3 length: 12; CDR3 DNA: TGTGCCAGCAGTCATCGGGAAATAGGCTACACCTTC; CDR3 protein: CASSHREIGYTF
J gene: TRBJ1-2; D gene: .; V gene: TRBV28; clone size: .; CDR3 length: 14; CDR3 DNA: TGTGCCAGCAGAATAAACAGGTCTAACTATGGCTACACCTTC; CDR3 protein: CASRINRSNYGYTF
J gene: TRBJ2-3; D gene: .; V gene: TRBV19; clone size: .; CDR3 length: 15; CDR3 DNA: TGTGCCAGTAGTATAGTTAGTAGCGGCACAGATACGCAGTATTTT; CDR3 protein: CASSIVSSGTDTQYF
J gene: TRBJ2-3; D gene: .; V gene: TRBV9; clone size: .; CDR3 length: 15; CDR3 DNA: TGTGCCAGCAGCGCCGGACAGCTACTCACAGATACGCAGTATTTT; CDR3 protein: CASSAGQLLTDTQYF
J gene: TRBJ2-7; D gene: TRBD1; V gene: TRBV7-2; clone size: .; CDR3 length: 15; CDR3 DNA: TGTGCCAGCAGCTTAGATTCCAGGGGGCACTACGAGCAGTACTTC; CDR3 protein: CASSLDSRGHYEQYF
J gene: TRBJ2-7; D gene: .; V gene: TRBV2; clone size: once; CDR3 length: 13; CDR3 DNA: TGTGCCAGCAGTGATATGAGCTACTACGAGCAGTACTTC; CDR3 protein: CASSDMSYYEQYF
J gene: TRBJ2-2; D gene: .; V gene: TRBV7-9; clone size: .; CDR3 length: 15; CDR3 DNA: TGTGCCAGCAGCTTACCTAGTTTGGGTTCCGGGGAGCTGTTTTTT; CDR3 protein: CASSLPSLGSGELFF
J gene: TRBJ1-1; D gene: TRBD1; V gene: TRBV6-5; clone size: .; CDR3 length: 15; CDR3 DNA: TGTGCCAGCAGTTCTCCGGACAGGGACCGCACTGAAGCTTTCTTT; CDR3 protein: CASSSPDRDRTEAFF
J gene: TRBJ2-5; D gene: .; V gene: TRBV19; clone size: once; CDR3 length: 15; CDR3 DNA: TGTGCCAGTAGTTTCTTAGGGGCAGAAGGGGAGACCCAGTACTTC; CDR3 protein: CASSFLGAEGETQYF
J gene: TRBJ2-7; D gene: TRBD2; V gene: TRBV27; clone size: .; CDR3 length: 16; CDR3 DNA: TGTGCCAGCAGTTTATCGTGGGGACTAGCTTACTACGAGCAGTACTTC; CDR3 protein: CASSLSWGLAYYEQYF
J gene: TRBJ2-5; D gene: TRBD1; V gene: TRBV18; clone size: .; CDR3 length: 14; CDR3 DNA: TGTGCCAGCTCACCTGACAGGGGGGGAGAGACCCAGTACTTC; CDR3 protein: CASSPDRGGETQYF
J gene: TRBJ2-3; D gene: TRBD2; V gene: TRBV5-1; clone size: .; CDR3 length: 15; CDR3 DNA: TGCGCCAGCAGACAGGGACTAGCGGGAGTAGATACGCAGTATTTT; CDR3 protein: CASRQGLAGVDTQYF
J gene: TRBJ1-6; D gene: TRBD1; V gene: TRBV18; clone size: .; CDR3 length: 16; CDR3 DNA: TGTGCCAGCTCACCCGGGACAGGGGGATTGAATTCACCCCTCCACTTT; CDR3 protein: CASSPGTGGLNSPLHF
J gene: TRBJ1-1; D gene: .; V gene: TRBV18; clone size: .; CDR3 length: 15; CDR3 DNA: TGTGCCAGCTCACCAAGCGCGGTGGGGAACACTGAAGCTTTCTTT; CDR3 protein: CASSPSAVGNTEAFF
J gene: TRBJ1-5; D gene: TRBD1; V gene: TRBV7-9; clone size: .; CDR3 length: 14; CDR3 DNA: TGTGCCAGCAGCTCCACAGGGGATCGTCAGCCCCAGCATTTT; CDR3 protein: CASSSTGDRQPQHF